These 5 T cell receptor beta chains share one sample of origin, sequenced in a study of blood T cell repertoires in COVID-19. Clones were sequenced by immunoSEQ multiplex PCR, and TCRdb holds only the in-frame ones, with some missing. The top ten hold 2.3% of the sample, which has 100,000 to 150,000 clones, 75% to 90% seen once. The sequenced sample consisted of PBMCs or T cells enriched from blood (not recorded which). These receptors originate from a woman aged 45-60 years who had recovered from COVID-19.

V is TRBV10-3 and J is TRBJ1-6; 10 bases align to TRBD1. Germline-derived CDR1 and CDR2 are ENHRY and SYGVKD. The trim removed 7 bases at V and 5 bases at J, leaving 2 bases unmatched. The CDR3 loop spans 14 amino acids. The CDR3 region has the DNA TGTGCCATCACAGGACAGGGGGATAATTCACCCCTCCACTTT. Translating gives CAITGQGDNSPLHF.

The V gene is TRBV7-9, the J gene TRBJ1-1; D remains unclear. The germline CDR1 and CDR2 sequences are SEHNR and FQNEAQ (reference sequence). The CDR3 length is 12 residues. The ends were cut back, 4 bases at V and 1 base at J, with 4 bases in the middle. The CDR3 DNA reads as TGTGCCAGCAGCTACTCGAACACTGAAGCTTTCTTT. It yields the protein CASSYSNTEAFF.

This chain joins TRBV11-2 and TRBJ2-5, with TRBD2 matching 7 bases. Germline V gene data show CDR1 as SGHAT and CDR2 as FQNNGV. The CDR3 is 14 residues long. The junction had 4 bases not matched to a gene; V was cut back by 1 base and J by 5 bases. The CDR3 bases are TGTGCCAGCAGCTTAGGACCAGCGGGGGAGACCCAGTACTTC. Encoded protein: CASSLGPAGETQYF.

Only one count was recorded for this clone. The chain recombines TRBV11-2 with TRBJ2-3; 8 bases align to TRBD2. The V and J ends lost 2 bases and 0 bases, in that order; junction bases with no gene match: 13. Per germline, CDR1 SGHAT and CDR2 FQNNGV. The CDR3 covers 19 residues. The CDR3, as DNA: TGTGCCAGCAGCTTAACTAATGCGTTGGGACTAGGGAGCACAGATACGCAGTATTTT. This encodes CASSLTNALGLGSTDTQYF. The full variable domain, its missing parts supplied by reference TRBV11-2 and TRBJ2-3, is EAGVAQSPRYKIIEKRQSVAFWCNPISGHATLYWYQQILGQGPKLLIQFQNNGVVDDSQLPKDRFSAERLKGVDSTLKIQPAKLEDSAVYLCASSLTNALGLGSTDTQYFGPGTRLTVL.

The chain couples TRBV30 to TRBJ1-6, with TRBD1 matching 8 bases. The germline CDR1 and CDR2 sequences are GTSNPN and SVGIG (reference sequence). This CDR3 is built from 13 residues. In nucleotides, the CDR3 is TGTGTACTGAGTGACAGGGGATTGTCACCCCTCCACTTT. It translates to CVLSDRGLSPLHF.